This entry features one T cell receptor beta chain sequence. These data are taken from a study of blood T cell repertoires in COVID-19. The wider study: The United States, Italy and Spain provided the acute and convalescent COVID-19 samples. T cells, B-cell-depleted T cells, or PBMCs provided the cDNA or gDNA that served as material.

The germline V gene encodes CDR1 SGHRS and CDR2 YFSETQ. This CDR3 region has 14 residues. V dropped 4 bases and J dropped 4 bases, with 11 bases sitting between them. In the original analysis: Amplification from reference gene primers served as the basis for estimated nucleated cell counts. Using immunoSEQ multiplex PCR, the repertoire was profiled, and TCRdb retains in-frame clones only, with some absent. From that table come the V and J calls and clone size; the DNA was used to work out D and trimming. The sample has approximately 90,000 clones, 75% to 85% seen once; the top ten hold approximately 21%.

This rearrangement joins TRBV5-1 to TRBJ1-4; D may be TRBD1 (5 bases). Sequenced material: peripheral blood. This receptor was obtained from an elderly woman with acute or convalescent COVID-19. The CDR3 is CASSPGGDNEKLFF. The CDR3 DNA reads as TGCGCCAGCAGCCCGGGAGGGGATAATGAAAAACTGTTTTTT.